These 6 T cell receptor beta chains were all obtained from the same sample, sequenced in a study of CD8 T cells in ankylosing spondylitis. TCRdb independently ran MiXCR on the 5' RACE reads; one entry per CDR3 protein. The sample lists fewer than 200,000 distinct CDR3 sequences, about 18% occurring once. Sequences were obtained from blood, either unsorted or a sorted T cell fraction (not recorded which). Receptor source: a male donor between 10 and 30 years old with ankylosing spondylitis or in good health (not recorded which).

The gene calls are TRBV12-3 or TRBV12-4 and TRBJ1-6, with 8 nucleotides matching TRBD1. CDR3 length: 17 amino acids. The trim removed 6 bases at V and 0 bases at J, leaving 7 bases unmatched. The DNA for the CDR3 is TGTGCCAGCAGCCCCGGACAGGGCAGCTCCTATAATTCACCCCTCCACTTT. As protein: CASSPGQGSSYNSPLHF.

The rearrangement uses TRBV6-5 and TRBJ2-5, with D unresolved. The CDR3 has 13 residues. Germline V gene sequence: CDR1 MNHEY, CDR2 SVGAGI. Trimming removed 10 bases at V and 1 base at J, with 13 bases between. CDR3 loop: CATHPGGQETQYF. The CDR3 DNA is TGTGCCACCCACCCAGGTGGCCAAGAGACCCAGTACTTC.

This clonotype was observed many times. This chain joins TRBV12-3 or TRBV12-4 and TRBJ2-1; 13 positions match TRBD2. The CDR3 contains 17 residues. With V trimmed by 5 bases and J by 5 bases, 9 bases remained unmatched. For the CDR3, the DNA is TGTGCCAGCAGTCTTAGACTAGCGGGAGGACGTAACAATGAGCAGTTCTTC. Residues: CASSLRLAGGRNNEQFF.

The chain carries TRBV7-6 and TRBJ2-5, with D perhaps matching TRBD1 or TRBD2 (5 bases each). The CDR3 spans 17 residues. Germline assignment: CDR1 SGHVS and CDR2 FNYEAQ. V shed 1 base and J shed 5 bases, with 20 bases lying between them. CDR3 DNA sequence: TGTGCCAGCAGCTTAGATGTTCGGGTCCTTGAGGGGGAGACCCAGTACTTC. This translates into CASSLDVRVLEGETQYF. The full variable domain, its missing parts supplied by reference TRBV7-6 and TRBJ2-5, is GAGVSQSPRYKVTKRGQDVALRCDPISGHVSLYWYRQALGQGPEFLTYFNYEAQQDKSGLPNDRFSAERPEGSISTLTIQRTEQRDSAMYRCASSLDVRVLEGETQYFGPGTRLLVL.

This clonotype was detected ten times or more. The CDR3 here is CASSTRQGGGETQYF. In nucleotides, the CDR3 is TGCGCCAGCAGCACACGCCAGGGAGGAGGGGAGACCCAGTACTTC. The rearrangement links TRBV5-1 to TRBJ2-5; D possibly corresponds to TRBD2 (6 bases). The length of the CDR3 is 15 residues. Between the trimmed V and J ends, which lost 4 bases and 5 bases, there was a span of 18 bases. Per germline, CDR1 SGHRS and CDR2 YFSETQ. The full variable domain, with the rest looked up from reference TRBV5-1 and TRBJ2-5, is KAGVTQTPRYLIKTRGQQVTLSCSPISGHRSVSWYQQTPGQGLQFLFEYFSETQRNKGNFPGRFSGRQFSNSRSEMNVSTLELGDSALYLCASSTRQGGGETQYFGPGTRLLVL.

This clonotype occurred many times. The chain carries TRBV24-1 and TRBJ2-2; D not resolved. The V end lost 0 bases, the J end lost 5 bases, and 3 bases lay between the germline ends. Looked up from germline, CDR1 is KGHDR and CDR2 is SFDVKD. The CDR3 is made up of 13 amino acids. The CDR3 DNA reads TGTGCCACCAGTGATTTGTATACCGGGGAGCTGTTTTTT. Translation: CATSDLYTGELFF.